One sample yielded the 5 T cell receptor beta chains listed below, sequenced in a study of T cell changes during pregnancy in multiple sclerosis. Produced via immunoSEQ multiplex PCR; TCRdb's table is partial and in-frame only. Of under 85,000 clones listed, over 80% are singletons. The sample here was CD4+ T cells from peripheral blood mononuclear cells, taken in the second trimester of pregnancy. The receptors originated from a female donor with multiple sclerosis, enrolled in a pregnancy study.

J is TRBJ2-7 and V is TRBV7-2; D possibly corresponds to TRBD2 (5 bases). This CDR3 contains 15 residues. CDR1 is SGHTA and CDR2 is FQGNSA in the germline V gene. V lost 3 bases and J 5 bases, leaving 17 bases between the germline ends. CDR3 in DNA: TGTGCCAGCAGCTTCACATCCGGGGTGACCCACGAGCAGTACTTC. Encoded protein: CASSFTSGVTHEQYF.

This CDR3 reads CASSSTLNTGELFF. Written as DNA, the CDR3 is TGCGCCAGCAGCTCGACATTGAACACCGGGGAGCTGTTTTTT. The chain combines TRBV5-1 with TRBJ2-2; D unclear. The germline V and J ends were trimmed by 3 bases and 1 base, with 7 bases remaining between them. CDR1 is SGHRS, CDR2 YFSETQ, per germline. The CDR3 extends over 14 amino acids.

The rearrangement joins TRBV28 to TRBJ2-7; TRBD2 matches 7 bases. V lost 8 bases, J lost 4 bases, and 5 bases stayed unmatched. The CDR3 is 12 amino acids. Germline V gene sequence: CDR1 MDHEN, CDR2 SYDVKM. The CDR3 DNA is TGTGCCAGCTGTGCTAGCGGATACGAGCAGTACTTC. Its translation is CASCASGYEQYF.

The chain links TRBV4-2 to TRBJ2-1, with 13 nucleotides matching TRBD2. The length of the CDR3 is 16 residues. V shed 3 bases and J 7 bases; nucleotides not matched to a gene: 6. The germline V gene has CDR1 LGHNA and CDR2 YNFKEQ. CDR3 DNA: TGTGCCAGCAGCCAGGCTGGGACTAGCGGGAAGAATGAGCAGTTCTTC. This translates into CASSQAGTSGKNEQFF.

CDR3: CASSEYDGLAGYTF. The CDR3 coding sequence is TGTGCCAGCAGTGAATACGATGGCCTCGCCGGCTACACCTTC. This sequence joins TRBV6-1 and TRBJ1-2; no firm D call. Trimming shortened V by 2 bases and J by 8 bases, and 15 bases separated the two germline ends. The germline gives CDR1 MNHNS, CDR2 SASEGT. The length of the CDR3 is 14 residues.